The rows below give T cell receptor beta chains drawn from one sample of a study of blood T cell repertoires in COVID-19. Method: immunoSEQ multiplex PCR; TCRdb's copy keeps in-frame clones and lacks some. The sample lists under 150,000 clones, about 85% occurring once. The source material was peripheral blood. All receptors derive from a man in his forties with active or convalescent COVID-19. Each CDR3 is given with its conserved first and last residue. D genes are given only for firm matches. Clone size is not always given. Where it is, it says once, few, many or a class for expanded clones.

v_gene	j_gene	d_gene	abundance	CDR3nt	CDR3aa
TRBV2	TRBJ2-1	TRBD1	-	TGTGCCAGCAGTGGAGACAGGGGGCAGTTCTTC	CASSGDRGQFF
TRBV6-5	TRBJ2-3	-	-	TGTGCCAGCAGTTACTCCGGGACTAGCACAGATACGCAGTATTTT	CASSYSGTSTDTQYF
TRBV2	TRBJ1-1	-	once	TGTGCCAGCAGTGAACGTCTGAACACTGAAGCTTTCTTT	CASSERLNTEAFF
TRBV6-5	TRBJ1-6	TRBD1	-	TGTGCCAGCAGTTACTCGACAGGGGTATTGAATTCACCCCTCCACTTT	CASSYSTGVLNSPLHF
TRBV6-2/TRBV6-3	TRBJ1-6	-	-	TGTGCCAGCAGTTACTCCGGCAGGGGCGCCTATAATTCACCCCTCCACTTT	CASSYSGRGAYNSPLHF
TRBV2	TRBJ1-1	-	-	TGTGCCAGCAGCTTGAACACTGAAGCTTTCTTT	CASSLNTEAFF
TRBV7-2	TRBJ2-2	TRBD2	-	TGTGCCAGCAGCTTAGTCGGCGGGGGGAACACCGGGGAGCTGTTTTTT	CASSLVGGGNTGELFF
TRBV10-1	TRBJ2-2	-	-	TGCGCCAGCCGCGGGGCCGGGGAGCTGTTTTTT	CASRGAGELFF
TRBV27	TRBJ1-1	-	-	TGTGCCAGCAGGTCCCTCCAGGGGAACACTGAAGCTTTCTTT	CASRSLQGNTEAFF
TRBV1	TRBJ2-2	-	once	TGCACCAGCAGCCAAGATCGGGCTAGCGGGGGGTCCATGAACACCGGGGAGCTGTTTTTT	CTSSQDRASGGSMNTGELFF
TRBV19	TRBJ2-5	TRBD2	-	TGTGCCAGTAGTAAGTCAGCGGGGGGTCAAGAGACCCAGTACTTC	CASSKSAGGQETQYF
TRBV3-1/TRBV3-2	TRBJ2-1	TRBD2	-	TGTGCCAGCAGCCAAGATATTAGCGGGGTTTTCAGCTCCTACAATGAGCAGTTCTTC	CASSQDISGVFSSYNEQFF
TRBV6-5	TRBJ2-7	-	-	TGTGCCAGCTCGCAGATACCCTACGAGCAGTACTTC	CASSQIPYEQYF
TRBV12-3/TRBV12-4	TRBJ1-1	-	-	TGTGCCAGCAGTTTGGGAGGGAACACTGAAGCTTTCTTT	CASSLGGNTEAFF
TRBV24-1	TRBJ2-7	TRBD1	-	TGTGCCACCCCCGACGGGACAGGAATAACCTACGAGCAGTACTTC	CATPDGTGITYEQYF
TRBV27	TRBJ2-3	-	-	TGTGCCAGCACCATGGGGCAGACAAACACAGATACGCAGTATTTT	CASTMGQTNTDTQYF
TRBV24-1	TRBJ1-2	TRBD1	-	TGTGCCACCAGTGATTTCTTAGACTCAGGGGGTCTTAACTATGGCTACACCTTC	CATSDFLDSGGLNYGYTF
TRBV11-2	TRBJ2-1	TRBD1	-	TGTGCCAGCAGCCTAGGGGGCGGTTCCTACAATGAGCAGTTCTTC	CASSLGGGSYNEQFF
TRBV27	TRBJ2-3	TRBD2	few	TGTGCCAGCGGGTCGGGACTAGCGGGCGCAGATACGCAGTATTTT	CASGSGLAGADTQYF
TRBV3-1/TRBV3-2	TRBJ1-6	TRBD1	few	TGTGCCAGCAGGCGGGGTAACAGGGGGCAGGGCTCCTATAATTCACCCCTCCACTTT	CASRRGNRGQGSYNSPLHF
TRBV5-4	TRBJ1-2	-	-	TGTGCCAGCAGCTTGGGTACGGACTATGGCTACACCTTC	CASSLGTDYGYTF
TRBV4-1	TRBJ2-3	-	-	TGCGCCAGCAGCCAAGGTGCGGGGGATACGCAGTATTTT	CASSQGAGDTQYF
TRBV24-1	TRBJ2-1	TRBD1	-	TGTGCCACCAGTGGGTCGGGACAGAGGGGGAATGAGCAGTTCTTC	CATSGSGQRGNEQFF
TRBV12-3/TRBV12-4	TRBJ1-2	-	-	TGTGCCAGCAGGTCAGGGGAAGGCTACACCTTC	CASRSGEGYTF
TRBV21-1	TRBJ2-1	-	-	-	CASSKVAGGNEQFF
TRBV28	TRBJ1-4	-	-	TGTGCCAGCAGTTTCCCTACAGGGTTGGGTGAAAAACTGTTTTTT	CASSFPTGLGEKLFF
TRBV4-2	TRBJ1-3	-	-	TGTGCCAGCAGCCAGGAGACCTACTCTGGAAACACCATATATTTT	CASSQETYSGNTIYF
TRBV12-3/TRBV12-4	TRBJ2-7	-	-	TGTGCCAGCAGAGGAGAAGCCCGCGAGCAGTACTTC	CASRGEAREQYF
TRBV7-6	TRBJ2-3	-	once	TGTGCCAGCAGCCTAACGCACAGGGCCTTCACAGATACGCAGTATTTT	CASSLTHRAFTDTQYF
TRBV2	TRBJ1-1	-	-	TGTGCCAGCAGTCCTAATGGACAGTCGAACACTGAAGCTTTCTTT	CASSPNGQSNTEAFF